These 14 T cell receptor beta chains share one sample of origin, sequenced in a study of cytomegalovirus exposure and HLA in healthy donors. The PCR ran on 60 Vbeta and 13 Jbeta primers. The assay was immunoSEQ multiplex PCR, and TCRdb's table has in-frame clones only and misses some. Of 170,000 or so clones listed, 75% to 90% are singletons. The sequencing input was PBMCs. Receptor source: a man between 25 and 39 years old in good health and CMV-seropositive.

The chain recombines TRBV25-1 with TRBJ1-2, with 8 bases aligning to TRBD1. J gave up 3 bases and V 7 bases, and 10 bases lay outside the gene matches. In germline, CDR1 is MGHDK, CDR2 SYGVNS. The CDR3 has 15 amino acids. CDR3 sequence: CASNPGQGGDYGYTF. CDR3 DNA sequence: TGTGCCAGCAACCCTGGACAGGGTGGTGACTATGGCTACACCTTC.

This clone turned up a few times. The CDR3 DNA sequence: TGTGCCAGCAGCCCCCGGGGTTATGGGACAAACACTGAAGCTTTCTTT. It encodes CASSPRGYGTNTEAFF. V gene TRBV14 combines with J gene TRBJ1-1; D is perhaps TRBD1 (6 bases). The CDR3 spans 16 residues. Deletions cut 4 bases from V and 2 bases from J, with 17 bases between. Germline V gene lookup returns CDR1 SGHDN and CDR2 FVKESK.

This clone was recorded a few times. This chain links TRBV9 with TRBJ2-5; weak D call: TRBD1 (5 bases). The V and J ends lost 3 bases and 5 bases respectively, with 11 bases between them. The germline gives CDR1 SGDLS, CDR2 YYNGEE. The CDR3 consists of 13 residues. CDR3 region: CASSAPGMETQYF. DNA for the CDR3: TGTGCCAGCAGCGCCCCAGGGATGGAGACCCAGTACTTC.

The rearrangement joins TRBV14 to TRBJ1-2; D may be TRBD1 (6 bases). The V gene's germline CDR1 is SGHDN and CDR2 FVKESK. This CDR3 has 15 amino acids. V was pared by 4 bases and J by 2 bases, with 14 bases between. DNA for the CDR3: TGTGCCAGCAGCCCCCCGGGCAGGGGAAACTATGGCTACACCTTC. Translating it yields CASSPPGRGNYGYTF.

About this clone itself: Different DNA sequences within this sample yield the same CDR3. CDR3 residues: CASSLDRGGNQPQHF. The CDR3 nucleotides read TGTGCCAGCAGCCTGGACAGGGGTGGCAATCAGCCCCAGCATTTT. The chain combines TRBV2 with TRBJ1-5, with 9 bases matching TRBD1. V trimming: 6 bases; J trimming: 2 bases; junction bases outside the gene matches: 5. Germline V gene sequence: CDR1 SNHLY, CDR2 FYNNEI. The CDR3 is made up of 15 amino acids. The full variable domain, rest sourced from reference TRBV2 and TRBJ1-5, is EPEVTQTPSHQVTQMGQEVILRCVPISNHLYFYWYRQILGQKVEFLVSFYNNEISEKSEIFDDQFSVERPDGSNFTLKIRSTKLEDSAMYFCASSLDRGGNQPQHFGDGTRLSIL.

The rearrangement uses TRBV5-8 and TRBJ2-7; 10 bases fit TRBD1. J lost 7 bases, V lost 0 bases, and 7 bases had no gene match. This CDR3 has 15 amino acids. Germline values: CDR1 SGHTS, CDR2 YDEGEE. This CDR3 is CASSLDGTGAGEQYF. The CDR3 region has the DNA TGTGCCAGCAGCTTGGATGGGACAGGGGCGGGGGAGCAGTACTTC.

The rearrangement joins TRBV6-1 to TRBJ1-5; 10 nucleotides match TRBD1. Unmatched junction bases numbered 3, after V lost 8 bases and J lost 2 bases. CDR3 size: 14 residues. Germline assignment: CDR1 MNHNS and CDR2 SASEGT. The CDR3 here is CASGTGDGNQPQHF. The CDR3, as DNA: TGTGCCAGCGGGACAGGGGATGGCAATCAGCCCCAGCATTTT.

This chain uses TRBV7-2 with TRBJ2-5; D not certain. Between the trimmed V and J ends, which lost 1 base and 4 bases, there was a span of 7 bases. The CDR3 covers 13 residues. Per germline, CDR1 SGHTA and CDR2 FQGNSA. The CDR3 region is CASSLGWRETQYF. The CDR3 DNA sequence: TGTGCCAGCAGCTTAGGTTGGAGAGAGACCCAGTACTTC.

The CDR3, as DNA: TGCAGCGAAATAACTAGCGGGGGCGCTGAGCAGTTCTTC. Its protein is CSEITSGGAEQFF. This chain connects TRBV29-1 to TRBJ2-1, with 11 bases fitting TRBD2. In germline, CDR1 is SQVTM, CDR2 ANQGSEA. The CDR3 sequence is 13 residues long. V lost 7 bases to trimming and J lost 9 bases; unmatched junction nucleotides: 8.

The J gene is TRBJ1-1, the V gene TRBV7-9; no firm D call. Germline CDR1 reads SEHNR; CDR2 reads FQNEAQ (reference sequence). This CDR3 has 12 residues. Trimming removed 4 bases from V and 7 bases from J, with 10 bases in between. This chain's CDR3 is CASSYSVDEAFF. The DNA of the CDR3 is TGTGCCAGCAGCTATAGCGTGGATGAAGCTTTCTTT.

V gene TRBV15 combines with J gene TRBJ1-6, with D uncertain. From germline, CDR1 is LNHNV and CDR2 YYDKDF (reference sequence). The CDR3 spans 15 residues. The germline V and J ends were trimmed by 0 bases and 7 bases, with 10 bases remaining between them. CDR3 region: CATSRDPGGNSPLHF. As DNA, the CDR3 is TGTGCCACCAGCAGAGACCCGGGCGGGAATTCACCCCTCCACTTT.

The chain employs TRBV25-1 and TRBJ1-1, with D possibly TRBD1 on 5 matching bases. The V gene lost 8 bases and the J gene lost 0 bases, with 19 bases spanning the gap. CDR3 length: 16 residues. The germline gives CDR1 MGHDK, CDR2 SYGVNS. In nucleotides, the CDR3 is TGTGCCAGCCAAGAGCGTGACAGACCAATGAACACTGAAGCTTTCTTT. This sequence encodes CASQERDRPMNTEAFF.

The chain has TRBV2 and TRBJ1-2; 7 nucleotides line up with TRBD1. The CDR3 is 14 residues long. The germline CDR1 and CDR2 sequences are SNHLY and FYNNEI. Germline trimming cut 6 bases from V and 0 bases from J; bases unmatched to any gene: 4. This chain's CDR3 is CASSRDSSNYGYTF. The CDR3, as DNA: TGTGCCAGCAGCCGGGACAGCTCTAACTATGGCTACACCTTC.

V is TRBV5-1 and J is TRBJ1-2; TRBD1 agrees at 7 bases. Germline assignment: CDR1 SGHRS and CDR2 YFSETQ. The CDR3 consists of 14 residues. Losses at the gene ends were 4 bases for V and 5 bases for J; bases not matched to a gene: 8. DNA for the CDR3: TGCGCCAGCAGCCCCGGGACAGTGCCGTATGGCTACACCTTC. The encoded protein is CASSPGTVPYGYTF.